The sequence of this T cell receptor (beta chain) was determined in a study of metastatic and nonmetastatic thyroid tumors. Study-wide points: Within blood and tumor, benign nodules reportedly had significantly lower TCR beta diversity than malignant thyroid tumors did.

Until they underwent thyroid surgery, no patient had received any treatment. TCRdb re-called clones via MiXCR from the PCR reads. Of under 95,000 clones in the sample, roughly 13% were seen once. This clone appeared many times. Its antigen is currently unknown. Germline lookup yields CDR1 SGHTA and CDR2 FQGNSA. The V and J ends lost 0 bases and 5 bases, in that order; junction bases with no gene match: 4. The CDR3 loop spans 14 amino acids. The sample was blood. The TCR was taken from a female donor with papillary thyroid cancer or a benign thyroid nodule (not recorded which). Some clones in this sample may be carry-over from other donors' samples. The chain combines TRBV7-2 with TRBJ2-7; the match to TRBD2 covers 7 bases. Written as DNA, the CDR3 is TGTGCCAGCAGCTTAGCGGGAGGGCCAAACGAGCAGTACTTC. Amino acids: CASSLAGGPNEQYF. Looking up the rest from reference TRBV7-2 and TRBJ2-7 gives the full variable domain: GAGVSQSPSNKVTEKGKDVELRCDPISGHTALYWYRQSLGQGLEFLIYFQGNSAPDKSGLPSDRFSAERTGGSVSTLTIQRTQQEDSAVYLCASSLAGGPNEQYFGPGTRLTVT.